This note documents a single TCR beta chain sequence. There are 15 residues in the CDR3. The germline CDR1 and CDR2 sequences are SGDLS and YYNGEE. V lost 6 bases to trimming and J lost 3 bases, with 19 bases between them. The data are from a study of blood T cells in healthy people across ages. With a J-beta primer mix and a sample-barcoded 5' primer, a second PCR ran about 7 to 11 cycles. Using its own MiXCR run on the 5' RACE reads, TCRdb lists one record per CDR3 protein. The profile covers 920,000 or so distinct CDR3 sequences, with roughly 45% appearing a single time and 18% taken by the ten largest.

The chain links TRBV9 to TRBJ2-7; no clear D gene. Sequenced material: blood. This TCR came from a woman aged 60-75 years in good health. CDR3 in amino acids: CASTPGVNALYEQYF. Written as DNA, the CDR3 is TGTGCCAGCACCCCCGGAGTAAACGCCCTCTACGAGCAGTACTTC. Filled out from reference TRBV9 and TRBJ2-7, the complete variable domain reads DSGVTQTPKHLITATGQRVTLRCSPRSGDLSVYWYQQSLDQGLQFLIQYYNGEERAKGNILERFSAQQFPDLHSELNLSSLELGDSALYFCASTPGVNALYEQYFGPGTRLTVT.